The 9 T cell receptor beta chains below were found in one sample sequenced in a study of blood T cell repertoires in COVID-19. The assay was immunoSEQ multiplex PCR, and TCRdb's table has in-frame clones only and misses some. This table holds over 250,000 clones, under 90% found once. Input material: PBMCs or T cells enriched from blood (not recorded which). The receptor source for this set is a woman aged 55-69 years who had recovered from COVID-19.

The chain carries TRBV3-1 (or the pseudogene TRBV3-2) and TRBJ1-1; the D is unclear. The CDR3 is made up of 14 amino acids. Trimming left V 3 bases short and J 1 base short, with 9 bases between. Germline CDR1 is LGHDT and CDR2 is YNNKEL (reference sequence). The CDR3 bases are TGTGCCAGCAGCCAGGCTACAGCGAACACTGAAGCTTTCTTT. Translated, it gives CASSQATANTEAFF.

V gene TRBV11-3 combines with J gene TRBJ2-1; 11 nucleotides agree with TRBD2. Germline V gene sequence: CDR1 SGHNT, CDR2 YENEEA. The CDR3 loop spans 16 amino acids. With 2 bases clipped from V and 7 bases from J, the junction kept 7 bases outside the gene matches. The CDR3 bases are TGTGCCAGCAGCTTAACCGGGACTAGCGGCCCTAATGAGCAGTTCTTC. It is translated as CASSLTGTSGPNEQFF.

The rearrangement joins TRBV15 to TRBJ1-2, with a possible D match to TRBD1 (5 bases). Germline V gene sequence: CDR1 LNHNV, CDR2 YYDKDF (reference sequence). CDR3 length equals 15 residues. Deletions cut 8 bases from V and 6 bases from J, with 22 bases between. The CDR3 is CATRRGEGGLHGYTF. The CDR3 bases are TGTGCCACCCGGAGAGGGGAGGGTGGTTTGCATGGCTACACCTTC.

The chain's CDR3 is CASSGNTGGLATYEQYF. CDR3 bases: TGCGCCAGCAGTGGCAACACGGGGGGACTAGCGACCTACGAGCAGTACTTC. The rearrangement joins TRBV10-1 to TRBJ2-7, with TRBD2 matching 10 bases. The germline V gene has CDR1 WNHNN and CDR2 SYGVQD (reference sequence). V gave up 4 bases and J gave up 2 bases; unmatched junction bases: 11. The CDR3 is 17 residues long.

The CDR3 is CASTPTGGAAFFEAFF. In DNA form, the CDR3 reads TGTGCCAGCACACCCACAGGGGGGGCAGCCTTCTTTGAAGCTTTCTTT. The chain links TRBV28 to TRBJ1-1, with 8 bases that match TRBD1. After removal of 7 bases from V and 7 bases from J, the junction contained 17 bases not matched to a gene. There are 16 residues in the CDR3. Looked up from germline, CDR1 is MDHEN and CDR2 is SYDVKM.

The sample holds one count of this clone. The V call is TRBV15, the J call TRBJ1-5, with a weak D call TRBD1 (5 bases). CDR3 length equals 15 residues. V was clipped by 6 bases and J by 5 bases, with 17 bases between them. The germline gives CDR1 LNHNV, CDR2 YYDKDF (reference sequence). The CDR3: CATRTHAGNDQPQHF. CDR3 coding DNA: TGTGCCACCAGGACGCACGCAGGGAACGATCAGCCCCAGCATTTT.

This clone was observed once. The V call is TRBV7-9, the J call TRBJ2-3; 12 bases are a match to TRBD2. This CDR3 comprises 16 residues. Germline V gene lookup returns CDR1 SEHNR and CDR2 FQNEAQ (reference sequence). V was pared by 2 bases and J by 4 bases, with 4 bases of the junction left unmatched. CDR3: CASSLTRTSGADTQYF. CDR3 coding DNA: TGTGCCAGCAGCTTAACTCGGACTAGCGGGGCAGATACGCAGTATTTT.

This clone was recorded a few times. The chain has TRBV28 and TRBJ1-4; unclear D gene. Germline CDR1 reads MDHEN; CDR2 reads SYDVKM. Trimming took 5 bases from V and 8 from J, leaving 12 bases between them. This CDR3 contains 13 residues. As DNA, the CDR3 is TGTGCCAGCAGTGGCCGCTGGGAGGAAAAACTGTTTTTT. This encodes CASSGRWEEKLFF.

V gene TRBV24-1 combines with J gene TRBJ2-5, with D maybe TRBD2 (6 bases). The germline gives CDR1 KGHDR, CDR2 SFDVKD. This CDR3 has 15 residues. V was trimmed by 4 bases and J by 5 bases, leaving 16 bases between them. The CDR3 bases are TGTGCCACCAGTGACCGCCTGGAGGGGATGGAGACCCAGTACTTC. Protein: CATSDRLEGMETQYF.